This T cell receptor beta chain was profiled in a study of beta chain features in type 1 diabetes. Broader study findings: The influence of HLA type on TCRB rearrangement stayed undetermined. A moderate, significant TCRB CDR3 shortening appeared in type 1 diabetes across four CD4+ subsets. Naive, central memory and regulatory TCRB repertoires appeared more similar among patients than healthy donors.

Every donor had blood drawn once into heparin, roughly 120 mL on average. CD4+ naive, central memory, regulatory and stem cell-like memory subsets were isolated by sorting on CD45RO/CCR7/CD25/CD127/CD95/CD27. CDR1 is SNHLY, CDR2 FYNNEI, per germline. The CDR3 is 14 amino acids. Trimming removed 2 bases from V and 7 bases from J, with 13 bases in between. In this sample, this clone turned up a few times. The target antigen is unknown. The study reverse transcribed the entire isolated RNA, so it sequenced expressed TCRB transcripts. Data came from immunoSEQ multiplex PCR; TCRdb stores just in-frame clones and leaves some out. The repertoire includes over 650,000 clones, about 14% of them detected once, and 0.04% sits in the top ten.

This TCR was sampled from a man younger than 35 with type 1 diabetes. The rearrangement joins TRBV2 to TRBJ2-3, with a possible D match to TRBD2 (5 bases). Sequenced sample: naive CD4+ T cells from blood. The CDR3 DNA is TGTGCCAGCAGTGAACGCGGAGGCTGGTATACGCAGTATTTT. Its translation is CASSERGGWYTQYF.